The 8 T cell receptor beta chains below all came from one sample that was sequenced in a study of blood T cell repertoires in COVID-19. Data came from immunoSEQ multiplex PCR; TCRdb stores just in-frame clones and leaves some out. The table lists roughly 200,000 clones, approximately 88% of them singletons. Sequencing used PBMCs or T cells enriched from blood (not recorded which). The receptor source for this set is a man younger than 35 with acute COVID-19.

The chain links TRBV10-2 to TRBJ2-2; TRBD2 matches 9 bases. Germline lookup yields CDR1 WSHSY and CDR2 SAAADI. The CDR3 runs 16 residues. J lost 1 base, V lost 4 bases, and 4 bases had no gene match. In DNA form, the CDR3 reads TGCGCCAGCAGTGGCCTAGCGGGGATGAACACCGGGGAGCTGTTTTTT. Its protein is CASSGLAGMNTGELFF.

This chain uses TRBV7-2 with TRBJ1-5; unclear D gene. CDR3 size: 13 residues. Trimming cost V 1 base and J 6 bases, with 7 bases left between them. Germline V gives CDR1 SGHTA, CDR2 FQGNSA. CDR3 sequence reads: CASSLDGGQPQHF. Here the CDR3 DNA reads TGTGCCAGCAGCTTAGATGGCGGTCAGCCCCAGCATTTT. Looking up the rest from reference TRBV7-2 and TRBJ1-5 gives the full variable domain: GAGVSQSPSNKVTEKGKDVELRCDPISGHTALYWYRQSLGQGLEFLIYFQGNSAPDKSGLPSDRFSAERTGGSVSTLTIQRTQQEDSAVYLCASSLDGGQPQHFGDGTRLSIL.

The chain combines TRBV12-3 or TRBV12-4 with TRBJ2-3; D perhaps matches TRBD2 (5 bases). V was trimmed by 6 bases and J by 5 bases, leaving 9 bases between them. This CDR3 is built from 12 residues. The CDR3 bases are TGTGCCAGCAGCCTAGCTAGAGATACGCAGTATTTT. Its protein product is CASSLARDTQYF.

DNA of the CDR3: TGTGCCAGCAGCGCGGGACAGGTCCCCTACGAGCAGTACTTC. Its translation: CASSAGQVPYEQYF. The chain combines TRBV9 with TRBJ2-7; 8 bases map to TRBD1. V dropped 3 bases and J dropped 2; count of bases not matched to a gene: 4. Germline V lookup: CDR1 SGDLS, CDR2 YYNGEE. The CDR3 has 14 residues.

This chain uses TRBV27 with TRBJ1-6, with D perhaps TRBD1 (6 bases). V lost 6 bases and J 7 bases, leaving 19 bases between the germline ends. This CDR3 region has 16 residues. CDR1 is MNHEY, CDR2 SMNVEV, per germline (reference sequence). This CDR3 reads CASRPTGGRINSPLHF. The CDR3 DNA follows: TGTGCCAGCAGACCGACAGGTGGACGTATAAATTCACCCCTCCACTTT.

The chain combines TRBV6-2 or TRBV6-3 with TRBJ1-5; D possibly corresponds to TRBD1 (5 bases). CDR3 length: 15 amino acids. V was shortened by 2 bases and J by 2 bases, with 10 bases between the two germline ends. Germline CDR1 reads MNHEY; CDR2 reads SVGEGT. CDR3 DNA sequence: TGTGCCAGCAGTTACCAGGGTTTTGGCAATCAGCCCCAGCATTTT. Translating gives CASSYQGFGNQPQHF.

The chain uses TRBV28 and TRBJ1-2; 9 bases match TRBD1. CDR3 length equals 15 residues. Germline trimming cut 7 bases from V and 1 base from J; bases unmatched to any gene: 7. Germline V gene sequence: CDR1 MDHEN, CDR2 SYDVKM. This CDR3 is CASTERTGVNYGYTF. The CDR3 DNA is TGTGCCAGCACCGAGAGGACAGGGGTTAACTATGGCTACACCTTC.

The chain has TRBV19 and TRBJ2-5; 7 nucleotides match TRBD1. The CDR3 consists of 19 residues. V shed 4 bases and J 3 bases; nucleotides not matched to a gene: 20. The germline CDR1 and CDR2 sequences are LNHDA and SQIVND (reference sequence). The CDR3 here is CASSKGAAVGPGPKETQYF. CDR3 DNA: TGTGCCAGTAGTAAGGGGGCAGCAGTGGGTCCGGGACCAAAAGAGACCCAGTACTTC.